The T cell receptor beta chain described here comes from a study of patients and donors after allogeneic stem cell transplantation. CDR1 SGHVS and CDR2 FNYEAQ come from the germline V gene. Between the trimmed V and J ends, which lost 3 bases and 1 base, there was a span of 15 bases. This CDR3 contains 17 residues. MiXCR was run by TCRdb on the RT-PCR reads, yielding one entry per CDR3 protein. The table lists about a million distinct CDR3 sequences, more than 15% of them singletons. The rearrangement links TRBV7-6 to TRBJ2-2; D call uncertain. The sample was blood, either unsorted or a sorted T cell fraction (not recorded which). The clonotype originates from a human donor who was either an allogeneic HSCT recipient or a stem cell or donor lymphocyte infusion donor (not recorded which). It is not recorded whose cells these are; they may come from a transplant donor. The CDR3 coding sequence is TGTGCCAGCAGCTTTAGCCCTCGGGCCAAGAACACCGGGGAGCTGTTTTTT. Its protein is CASSFSPRAKNTGELFF.